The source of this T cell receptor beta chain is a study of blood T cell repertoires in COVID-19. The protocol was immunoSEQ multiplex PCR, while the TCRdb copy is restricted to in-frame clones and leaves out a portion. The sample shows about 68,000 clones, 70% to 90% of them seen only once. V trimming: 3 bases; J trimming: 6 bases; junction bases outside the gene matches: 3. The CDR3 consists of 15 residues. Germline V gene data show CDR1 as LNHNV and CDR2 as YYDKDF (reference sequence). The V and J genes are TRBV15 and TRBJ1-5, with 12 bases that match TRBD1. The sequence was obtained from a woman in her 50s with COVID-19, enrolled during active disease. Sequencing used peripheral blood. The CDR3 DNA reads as TGTGCCACCAGCAGGGGGACAGGGGGCGGTCAGCCCCAGCATTTT. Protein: CATSRGTGGGQPQHF.